The source of this T cell receptor beta chain is a study of shared clonotypes between healthy human individuals. Overall study context: CD4 naive and memory got three plates each, CD8 naive two, CD8 memory one.

Method: immunoSEQ multiplex PCR; TCRdb's copy keeps in-frame clones and lacks some. This sample has 2 million to 3 million clones, with under 95% found just once. This clone was detected once. Antigen specificity is unknown. With 7 bases clipped from V and 8 bases from J, the junction kept 11 bases outside the gene matches. The germline gives CDR1 SEHNR, CDR2 FQNEAQ (reference sequence). CDR3 size: 16 residues. Study-level points and caveats: Estimated clonotype richness was generally higher in naive than memory subsets. Sampling involved blood alone; tissue repertoires likely differ.

From CD4+ cells came CD45RA+ naive and CD45RA-negative memory subsets. V usage is TRBV7-9 and J usage is TRBJ2-1; 13 bases match TRBD2. This clonotype was sampled from a man between 18 and 29 years old in good health. Some clones in this sample may be carry-over from other donors' samples. The sample was naive CD4+ T cells from PBMCs. Subset given: CD45RA+ positively selected. The CDR3 coding sequence is TGTGCCAGCAAGGTCCGGACTAGCGGGAGAGAGGATGAGCAGTTCTTC. Its protein is CASKVRTSGREDEQFF.